This is a list of T cell receptor beta chains from one sample in a study of cytomegalovirus exposure and HLA in healthy donors. The repertoire was sequenced with immunoSEQ multiplex PCR; TCRdb's copy has only in-frame clones and lacks some. The sample has around 140,000 clones; more than 8% are singletons. The material sequenced was PBMCs. The receptors derive from a man aged 50 to 59 in good health and CMV-seronegative. Both conserved end residues are trimmed from each CDR3. Clone size, where shown, is once, few, many, or a class for clones that have expanded.

j_gene: TRBJ1-2
v_gene: TRBV5-6
len: 14
abundance: few
CDR3aa: ASSLEFGQSNYGYT

j_gene: TRBJ2-2
v_gene: TRBV7-9
len: 10
abundance: few
CDR3aa: ASSLGVWELF

j_gene: TRBJ2-5
v_gene: TRBV28
len: 10
abundance: .
CDR3aa: ATHKFQETQY

j_gene: TRBJ2-5
v_gene: TRBV6-1
len: 10
abundance: few
CDR3aa: ATDRTGETQY

j_gene: TRBJ2-7
v_gene: TRBV10-3
len: 14
abundance: .
CDR3aa: AISESASGSAGEQY

j_gene: TRBJ1-1
v_gene: TRBV5-6
len: 12
abundance: few
CDR3aa: ASSLLQGSTEAF

j_gene: TRBJ2-5
v_gene: TRBV6-1
len: 14
abundance: .
CDR3aa: ASSEEAGRKQETQY

j_gene: TRBJ1-1
v_gene: TRBV9
len: 12
abundance: few
CDR3aa: ASSSQGGNTEAF

j_gene: TRBJ2-7
v_gene: TRBV28
len: 13
abundance: .
CDR3aa: ASSFRNRGGQEQY

j_gene: TRBJ2-1
v_gene: TRBV5-1
len: 13
abundance: few
CDR3aa: ASSPGLAGDNEQF

j_gene: TRBJ2-1
v_gene: TRBV5-1
len: 13
abundance: .
CDR3aa: ASSFSGGIGNEQF

j_gene: TRBJ1-1
v_gene: TRBV5-4
len: 15
abundance: few
CDR3aa: ASSLSRDRSKNTEAF

j_gene: TRBJ2-3
v_gene: TRBV15
len: 14
abundance: few
CDR3aa: ATSKGLAGGTDTQY

j_gene: TRBJ2-1
v_gene: TRBV28
len: 14
abundance: few
CDR3aa: ASSPAGTSGPEEQF

j_gene: TRBJ1-3
v_gene: TRBV4-2
len: 15
abundance: few
CDR3aa: ASSQGTAQRAGNTIY

j_gene: TRBJ1-4
v_gene: TRBV30
len: 12
abundance: few
CDR3aa: AWSGRRRNEKLF

j_gene: TRBJ1-5
v_gene: TRBV6-5
len: 12
abundance: few
CDR3aa: ASRTDNSNQPQH

j_gene: TRBJ2-4
v_gene: TRBV7-3
len: 12
abundance: .
CDR3aa: ASSSGQGGNIQY

j_gene: TRBJ1-5
v_gene: TRBV28
len: 9
abundance: .
CDR3aa: ASSSDQPQH

j_gene: TRBJ1-6
v_gene: TRBV9
len: 13
abundance: .
CDR3aa: ASSYSQGENSPLH

j_gene: TRBJ1-4
v_gene: TRBV9
len: 13
abundance: few
CDR3aa: ASSSRVGAYEKLF

j_gene: TRBJ2-1
v_gene: TRBV4-2
len: 13
abundance: .
CDR3aa: ASSHRQGTYNEQF

j_gene: TRBJ2-5
v_gene: TRBV28
len: 13
abundance: .
CDR3aa: ASRVTGFTQETQY

j_gene: TRBJ2-7
v_gene: TRBV19
len: 13
abundance: few
CDR3aa: ASSIGSVRGYEQY

j_gene: TRBJ2-7
v_gene: TRBV9
len: 10
abundance: .
CDR3aa: AIGTGPYEQY

j_gene: TRBJ2-2
v_gene: TRBV18
len: 15
abundance: few
CDR3aa: ASSPRAGGPGTGELF

j_gene: TRBJ2-7
v_gene: TRBV7-9
len: 14
abundance: few
CDR3aa: ASSLPRGGSSYEQY

j_gene: TRBJ2-2
v_gene: TRBV28
len: 14
abundance: .
CDR3aa: ASTSAGRGNTGELF

j_gene: TRBJ1-4
v_gene: TRBV5-1
len: 13
abundance: few
CDR3aa: ASSLTGGNNEKLF

j_gene: TRBJ1-5
v_gene: TRBV15
len: 14
abundance: few
CDR3aa: ATSRDYRGNNQPQH

j_gene: TRBJ1-2
v_gene: TRBV20-1
len: 8
abundance: few
CDR3aa: SATEQFYT

j_gene: TRBJ2-5
v_gene: TRBV27
len: 11
abundance: few
CDR3aa: ASRRGKQETQY

j_gene: TRBJ1-2
v_gene: TRBV28
len: 11
abundance: .
CDR3aa: ASSFGQGYGYT

j_gene: TRBJ2-1
v_gene: TRBV11-3
len: 12
abundance: few
CDR3aa: ASSLESGIHEQF

j_gene: TRBJ1-1
v_gene: TRBV2
len: 12
abundance: medium-sized
CDR3aa: ASTSGAGNGEAF

j_gene: TRBJ1-3
v_gene: TRBV19
len: 15
abundance: .
CDR3aa: ASSIRGKGRTGNTIY

j_gene: TRBJ2-7
v_gene: TRBV7-7
len: 13
abundance: few
CDR3aa: ASSLRTGGSYEQY

j_gene: TRBJ2-7
v_gene: TRBV6-5
len: 13
abundance: .
CDR3aa: ASSYSASGLGEQY

j_gene: TRBJ2-7
v_gene: TRBV6-1
len: 8
abundance: .
CDR3aa: ASSEGFRY

j_gene: TRBJ1-3
v_gene: TRBV15
len: 12
abundance: .
CDR3aa: ATSRRESGNTIY